The clone carrying this T cell receptor (beta chain) was found a few times. Its antigen is not identified. CD45RA+ naive and CD45RA-negative memory subsets were separated from CD4+ cells. CDR1 is SNHLY, CDR2 FYNNEI, per germline. With 6 bases removed from V and 5 bases from J, the gap between germline ends came to 13 bases. This CDR3 spans 13 amino acids. Authors' data handling: For the immunoSEQ data, sequences were junction-only without quality scores, so filtering differed. Some clones are missing from TCRdb's copy, which holds only in-frame ones; the method was immunoSEQ multiplex PCR. V and J calls plus clone size are reproduced from that table; the DNA served to infer D and trimming. The sample records millions of clones, 85% to 95% being singletons. The data derive from a study of shared clonotypes between healthy human individuals. Findings and limits, study-wide: Having only a few donors restricted how much genetic and exposure-history diversity was captured. Despite large depth, rarefaction showed incomplete sorted-subset sequencing.

The sample comprised naive CD4+ T cells from PBMCs. Documented subset: CD45RA+ positively selected. The origin of this receptor is a man aged 18-30 years in good health. Some clones in this sample may be carry-over from other donors' samples. This chain connects TRBV2 to TRBJ1-2, with unresolved D. The CDR3 protein is CASRVAAIYGYTF. CDR3 DNA: TGTGCCAGCAGGGTCGCAGCTATATATGGCTACACCTTC.